This T cell receptor beta chain was recorded in a study of response to subunit inactivated influenza vaccine. TCRdb fed the RT-PCR reads into MiXCR, producing one record per CDR3 protein. The sample lists around 480,000 distinct CDR3 sequences, about a tenth occurring once. The V gene lost 5 bases and the J gene lost 1 base, with 12 bases spanning the gap. This CDR3 region has 15 residues. In germline, CDR1 is MNHNS, CDR2 SASEGT. Study findings and constraints: A suggestion made by the authors is that each seasonal influenza vaccination recruits few new T cells.

This clonotype has only a few counts. Its target is not known. V and J are TRBV6-1 and TRBJ2-1, with D perhaps TRBD1 (6 bases). This receptor was taken from a man in his fifties who received an inactivated influenza vaccine. The specimen comprised PBMCs from blood, sampled roughly 48 days after vaccination. The CDR3 is CASSQQGGSYNEQFF. CDR3 nucleotides: TGTGCCAGCAGTCAACAGGGCGGGTCCTACAATGAGCAGTTCTTC.